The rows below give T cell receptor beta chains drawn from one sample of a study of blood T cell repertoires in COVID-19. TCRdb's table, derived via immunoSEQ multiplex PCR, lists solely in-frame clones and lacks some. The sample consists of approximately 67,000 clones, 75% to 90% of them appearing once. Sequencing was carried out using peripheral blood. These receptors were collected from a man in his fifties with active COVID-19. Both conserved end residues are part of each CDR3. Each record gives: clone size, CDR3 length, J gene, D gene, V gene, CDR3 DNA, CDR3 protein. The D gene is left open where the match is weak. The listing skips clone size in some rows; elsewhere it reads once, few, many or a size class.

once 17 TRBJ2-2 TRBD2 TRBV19 TGTGCCAGTAGTACCCCGGGACTAGCCTCGTCCACCGGGGAGCTGTTTTTT CASSTPGLASSTGELFF
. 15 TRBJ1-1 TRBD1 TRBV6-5 TGTGCCAGCAGCCCCCCTGGACAGGGGAACACTGAAGCTTTCTTT CASSPPGQGNTEAFF
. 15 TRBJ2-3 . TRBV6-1 TGTGCCAGCAGTGAGGGGTCGGGAATCACAGATACGCAGTATTTT CASSEGSGITDTQYF
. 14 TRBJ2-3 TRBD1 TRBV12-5 TGTGCTAGTGGTTTGGGACAGGGGACAGATACGCAGTATTTT CASGLGQGTDTQYF
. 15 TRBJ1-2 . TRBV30 TGTGCCTGGAGTGGAATATCGGACACCGACTATGGCTACACCTTC CAWSGISDTDYGYTF
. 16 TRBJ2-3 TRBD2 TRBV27 TGTGCCAGCAGTCGTGGACTAGCGGGGGTCACAGATACGCAGTATTTT CASSRGLAGVTDTQYF
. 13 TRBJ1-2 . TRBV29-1 TGCAGCGTTAACGCGGACAGAACCTATGGCTACACCTTC CSVNADRTYGYTF
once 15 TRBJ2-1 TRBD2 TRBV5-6 TGTGCCAGCAGCTTGGTTAGGGAGGGGAACAATGAGCAGTTCTTC CASSLVREGNNEQFF
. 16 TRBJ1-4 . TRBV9 TGTGCCAGCAGCCCGCTGAGGGTTGGTACTAATGAAAAACTGTTTTTT CASSPLRVGTNEKLFF
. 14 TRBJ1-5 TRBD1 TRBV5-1 TGCGCCAGCAGCCCACAGGGGCTAGGGCAGCCCCAGCATTTT CASSPQGLGQPQHF
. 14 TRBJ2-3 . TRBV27 TGTGCCAGCAGTTTAGGCCAGAACACAGATACGCAGTATTTT CASSLGQNTDTQYF
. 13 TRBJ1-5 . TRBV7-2 TGTGCCAGCAGCTTAGAAGGGAGGCAGCCCCAGCATTTT CASSLEGRQPQHF
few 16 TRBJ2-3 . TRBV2 TGTGCCAGCAGTGAATATAGACAGGGAGGCGCAGATACGCAGTATTTT CASSEYRQGGADTQYF
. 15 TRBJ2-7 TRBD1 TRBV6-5 TGTGCCAGCAGTTCCGACAGGGCCCTTGGGGACGAGCAGTACTTC CASSSDRALGDEQYF
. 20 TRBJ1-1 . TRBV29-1 TGCAGCGTTGAAGGGGGTCTCGGGACAAGCGGCGTTTGGGGGAACACTGAAGCTTTCTTT CSVEGGLGTSGVWGNTEAFF
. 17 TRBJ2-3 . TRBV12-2 . CASRFAGGAGAPDTQYF
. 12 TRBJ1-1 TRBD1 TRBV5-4 TGTGCCAGCAGCTCACAGGGGGCTGAAGCTTTCTTT CASSSQGAEAFF
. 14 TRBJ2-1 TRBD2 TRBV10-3 TGTGCCTCCAGAGGGACTAGCGTTTACAATGAGCAGTTCTTC CASRGTSVYNEQFF
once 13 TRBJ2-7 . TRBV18 TGTGCCAGCTCACCACGACTTCACTACGAGCAGTACTTC CASSPRLHYEQYF
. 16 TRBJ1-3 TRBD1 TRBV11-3 TGTGCCAGCAGCCCCGCCTGGGACAGGGCTGGAAACACCATATATTTT CASSPAWDRAGNTIYF
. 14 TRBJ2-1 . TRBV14 TGTGCCAGCAGCCGCCCGGGGGCCTACAATGAGCAGTTCTTC CASSRPGAYNEQFF
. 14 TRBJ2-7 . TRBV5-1 TGCGCCAGCAGCTTCGACCAGGACGGGGACGAGCAGTACTTC CASSFDQDGDEQYF
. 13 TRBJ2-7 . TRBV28 TGTGCCAGCAGTTTAAACACAGGGAAGGAGCAGTACTTC CASSLNTGKEQYF